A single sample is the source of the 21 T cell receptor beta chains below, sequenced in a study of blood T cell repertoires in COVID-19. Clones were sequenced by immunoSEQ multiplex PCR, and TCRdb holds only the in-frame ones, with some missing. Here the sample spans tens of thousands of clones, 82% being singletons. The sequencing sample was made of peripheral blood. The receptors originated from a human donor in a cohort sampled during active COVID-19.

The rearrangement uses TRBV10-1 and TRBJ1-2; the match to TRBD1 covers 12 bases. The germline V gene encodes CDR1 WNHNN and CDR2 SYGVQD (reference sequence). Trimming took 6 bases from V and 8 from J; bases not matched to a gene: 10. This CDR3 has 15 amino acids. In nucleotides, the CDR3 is TGCGCCAGCAGGTTAAGGGACAGGGGGCGGCGGGGCTACACCTTC. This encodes CASRLRDRGRRGYTF.

CDR3 DNA: TGTGCCAGTAGCTGGCGGGTTTTATGGGTTTCGAGACAAGAGACCCAGTACTTC. It codes for CASSWRVLWVSRQETQYF. The chain is built from TRBV19 and TRBJ2-5; perhaps TRBD2 as D (5 bases). CDR3 size: 18 residues. Germline V lookup: CDR1 LNHDA, CDR2 SQIVND (reference sequence). Between the trimmed V and J ends, which lost 6 bases and 2 bases, there was a span of 25 bases.

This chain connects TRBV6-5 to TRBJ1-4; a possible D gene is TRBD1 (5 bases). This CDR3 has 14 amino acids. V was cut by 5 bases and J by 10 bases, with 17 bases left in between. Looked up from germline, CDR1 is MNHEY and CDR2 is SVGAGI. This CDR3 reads CASSPTSSGAKLFF. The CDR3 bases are TGTGCCAGCAGTCCGACCTCTAGTGGGGCAAAACTGTTTTTT.

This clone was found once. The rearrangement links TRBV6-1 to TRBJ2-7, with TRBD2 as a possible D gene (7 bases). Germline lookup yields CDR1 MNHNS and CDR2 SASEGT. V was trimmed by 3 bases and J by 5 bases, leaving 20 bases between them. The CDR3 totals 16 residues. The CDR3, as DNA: TGTGCCAGCAGTGATAGGGGGGGGCAGGGTTTCAACGAGCAGTACTTC. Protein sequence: CASSDRGGQGFNEQYF.

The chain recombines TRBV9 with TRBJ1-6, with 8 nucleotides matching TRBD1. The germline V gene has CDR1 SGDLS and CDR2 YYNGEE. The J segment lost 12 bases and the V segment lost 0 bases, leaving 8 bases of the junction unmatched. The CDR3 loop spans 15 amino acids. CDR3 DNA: TGTGCCAGCAGCGTAGCAGGGGGCCGCCTTGAACCCCTCCACTTT. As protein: CASSVAGGRLEPLHF.

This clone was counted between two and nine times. The CDR3 reads CASSPGGVKSPLHF. CDR3 DNA: TGTGCCAGCAGCCCAGGAGGGGTTAAATCACCCCTCCACTTT. This sequence joins TRBV7-2 and TRBJ1-6; D possibly corresponds to TRBD1 (5 bases). The V end was cut by 5 bases, the J end by 10 bases, with 15 bases between. The CDR3 sequence is 14 residues long. Germline V gives CDR1 SGHTA, CDR2 FQGNSA.

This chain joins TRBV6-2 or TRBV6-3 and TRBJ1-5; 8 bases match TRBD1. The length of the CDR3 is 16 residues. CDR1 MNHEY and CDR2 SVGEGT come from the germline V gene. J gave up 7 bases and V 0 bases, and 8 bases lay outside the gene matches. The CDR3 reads CASSYSIQGARQPQHF. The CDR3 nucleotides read TGTGCCAGCAGTTACTCGATCCAGGGGGCAAGACAGCCCCAGCATTTT.

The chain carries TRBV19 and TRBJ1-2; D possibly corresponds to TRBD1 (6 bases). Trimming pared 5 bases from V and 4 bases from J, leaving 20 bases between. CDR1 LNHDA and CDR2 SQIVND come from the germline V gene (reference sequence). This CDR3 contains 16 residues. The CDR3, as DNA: TGTGCCAGTAGTCCGATGACAGGAGCCGTCATCTATGGCTACACCTTC. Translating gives CASSPMTGAVIYGYTF.

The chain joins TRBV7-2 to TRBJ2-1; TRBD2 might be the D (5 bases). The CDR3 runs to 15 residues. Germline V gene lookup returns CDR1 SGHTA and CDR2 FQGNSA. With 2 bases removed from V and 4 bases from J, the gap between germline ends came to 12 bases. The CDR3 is CASSLTRDGYNEQFF. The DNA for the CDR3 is TGTGCCAGCAGCTTAACGAGGGATGGTTACAATGAGCAGTTCTTC.

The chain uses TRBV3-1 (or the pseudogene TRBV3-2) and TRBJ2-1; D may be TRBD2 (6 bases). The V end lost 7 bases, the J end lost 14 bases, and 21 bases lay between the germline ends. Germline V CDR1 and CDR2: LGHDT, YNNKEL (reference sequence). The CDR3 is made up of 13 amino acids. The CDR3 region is CASNLDKQWGEFF. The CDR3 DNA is TGTGCCAGCAATCTCGATAAACAGTGGGGGGAGTTCTTC.

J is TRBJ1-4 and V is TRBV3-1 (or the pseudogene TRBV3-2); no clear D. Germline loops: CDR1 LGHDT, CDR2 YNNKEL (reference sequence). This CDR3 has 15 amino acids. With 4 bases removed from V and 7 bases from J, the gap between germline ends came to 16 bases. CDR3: CASSPRTASGEKLFF. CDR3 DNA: TGTGCCAGCAGCCCCCGAACCGCATCGGGTGAAAAACTGTTTTTT.

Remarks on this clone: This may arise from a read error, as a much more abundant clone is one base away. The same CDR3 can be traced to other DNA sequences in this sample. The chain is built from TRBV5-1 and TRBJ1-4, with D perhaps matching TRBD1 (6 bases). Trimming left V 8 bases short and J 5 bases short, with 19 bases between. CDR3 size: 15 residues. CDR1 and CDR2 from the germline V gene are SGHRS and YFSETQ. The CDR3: CASSLKNGQNEKLFF. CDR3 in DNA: TGCGCCAGTAGCCTCAAAAACGGACAGAATGAAAAACTGTTTTTT.

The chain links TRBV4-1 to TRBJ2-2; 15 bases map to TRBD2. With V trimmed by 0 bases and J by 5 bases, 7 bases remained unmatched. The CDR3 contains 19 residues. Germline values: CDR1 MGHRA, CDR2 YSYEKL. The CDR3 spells CASSQEGTSGGLYTGELFF. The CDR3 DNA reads TGCGCCAGCAGCCAAGAAGGGACTAGCGGGGGGTTGTATACCGGGGAGCTGTTTTTT.

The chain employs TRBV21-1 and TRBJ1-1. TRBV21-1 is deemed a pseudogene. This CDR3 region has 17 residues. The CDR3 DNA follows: TGTGCCAGCAGCAAAGAGAGAGGAGGGGCGCTTCGGACTGAAGCTTTCTTT. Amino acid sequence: CASSKERGGALRTEAFF.

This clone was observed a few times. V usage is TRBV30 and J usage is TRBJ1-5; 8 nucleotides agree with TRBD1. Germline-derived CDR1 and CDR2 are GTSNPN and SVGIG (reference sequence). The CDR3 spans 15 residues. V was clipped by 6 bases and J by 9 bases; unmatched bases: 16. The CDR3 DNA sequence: TGTGCCTGCACCGCCGGGACAGGCGCCTTTTCGCCCCAGCATTTT. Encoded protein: CACTAGTGAFSPQHF.

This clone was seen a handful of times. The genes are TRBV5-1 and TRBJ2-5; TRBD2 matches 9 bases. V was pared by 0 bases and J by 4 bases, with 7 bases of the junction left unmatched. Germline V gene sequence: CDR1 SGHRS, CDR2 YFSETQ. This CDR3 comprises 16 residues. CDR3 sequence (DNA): TGCGCCAGCAGCTTGGGAGCTGGCGGGGGGGTAGAGACCCAGTACTTC. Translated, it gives CASSLGAGGGVETQYF.

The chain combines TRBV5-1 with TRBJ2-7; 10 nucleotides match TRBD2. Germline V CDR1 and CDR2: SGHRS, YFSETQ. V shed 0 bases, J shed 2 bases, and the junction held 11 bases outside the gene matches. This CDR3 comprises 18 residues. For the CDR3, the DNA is TGCGCCAGCAGCTTGGGGCAGCGGGGGGGCCGTAGCACCTACGAGCAGTACTTC. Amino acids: CASSLGQRGGRSTYEQYF.

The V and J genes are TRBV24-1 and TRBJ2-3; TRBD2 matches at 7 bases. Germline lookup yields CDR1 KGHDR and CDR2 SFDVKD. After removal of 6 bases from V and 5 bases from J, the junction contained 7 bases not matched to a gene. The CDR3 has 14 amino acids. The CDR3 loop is CATSLSGAGDTQYF. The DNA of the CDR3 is TGTGCCACCAGTCTAAGCGGGGCAGGAGATACGCAGTATTTT.

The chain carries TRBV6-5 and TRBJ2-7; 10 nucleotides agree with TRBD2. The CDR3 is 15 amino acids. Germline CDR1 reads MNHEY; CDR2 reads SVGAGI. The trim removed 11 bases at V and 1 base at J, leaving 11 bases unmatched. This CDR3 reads CAVGGLAVLSYEQYF. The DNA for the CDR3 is TGTGCCGTTGGAGGACTAGCGGTTCTTTCCTACGAGCAGTACTTC.

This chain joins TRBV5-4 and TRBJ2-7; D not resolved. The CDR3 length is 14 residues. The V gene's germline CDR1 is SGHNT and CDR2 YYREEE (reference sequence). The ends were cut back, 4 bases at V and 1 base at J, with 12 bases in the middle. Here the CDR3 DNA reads TGTGCCAGCAGCCGACTGACGGATTCCTACGAGCAGTACTTC. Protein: CASSRLTDSYEQYF. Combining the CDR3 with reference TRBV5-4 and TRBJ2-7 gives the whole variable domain ETGVTQSPTHLIKTRGQQVTLRCSSQSGHNTVSWYQQALGQGPQFIFQYYREEENGRGNFPPRFSGLQFPNYSSELNVNALELDDSALYLCASSRLTDSYEQYFGPGTRLTVT.

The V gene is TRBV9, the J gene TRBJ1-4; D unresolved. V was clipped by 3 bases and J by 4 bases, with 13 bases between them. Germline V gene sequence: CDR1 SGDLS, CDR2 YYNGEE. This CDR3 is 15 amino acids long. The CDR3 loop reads CASSALTAGNEKLFF. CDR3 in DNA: TGTGCCAGCAGCGCCCTGACGGCGGGTAATGAAAAACTGTTTTTT.